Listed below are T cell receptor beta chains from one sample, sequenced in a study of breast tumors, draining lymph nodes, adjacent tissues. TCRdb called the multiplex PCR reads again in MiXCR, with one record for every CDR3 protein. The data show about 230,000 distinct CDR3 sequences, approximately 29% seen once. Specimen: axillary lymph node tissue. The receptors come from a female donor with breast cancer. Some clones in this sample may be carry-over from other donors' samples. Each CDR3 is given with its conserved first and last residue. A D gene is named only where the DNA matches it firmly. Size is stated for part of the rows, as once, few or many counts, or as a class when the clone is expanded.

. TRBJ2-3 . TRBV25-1 TGTGCCAGCCCTGGTAATACGCAGTATTTT CASPGNTQYF
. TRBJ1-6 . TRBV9 TGTGCCAGCAGTGTTACAGACGACTTTTCACCCCTCCACTTT CASSVTDDFSPLHF
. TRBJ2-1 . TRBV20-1 TGCAGTGCTAGAGATTCTGGGAGCTCCCACAATGAGCAGTTCTTC CSARDSGSSHNEQFF
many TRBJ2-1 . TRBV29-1 TGCAGCGTTGATGGGCAGGGGCAGTTCTTC CSVDGQGQFF
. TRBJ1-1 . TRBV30 TGTGCCTGGAGTATAGGGGGGGAAGCTTTCTTT CAWSIGGEAFF
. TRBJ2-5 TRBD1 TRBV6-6 TGTGCCATCTCAGGGGGCGAAGAGACCCAGTACTTC CAISGGEETQYF
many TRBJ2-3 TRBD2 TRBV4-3 TGCGCCAGCAGCTATAAGCGGGGAGGAGATACGCAGTATTTT CASSYKRGGDTQYF
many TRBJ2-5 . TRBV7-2 TGTGCCAGCAGCGCCGCAGCGGGTGGGGAGACCCAGTACTTC CASSAAAGGETQYF
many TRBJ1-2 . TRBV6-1 TGTGCCAGCAGTGAATCTGTTCGACGGGCTGTCTATGGCTACACCTTC CASSESVRRAVYGYTF
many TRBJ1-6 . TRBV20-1 TGCAGTGCTAGAGATGTTCAGGGGAATTCACCCCTCCACTTT CSARDVQGNSPLHF
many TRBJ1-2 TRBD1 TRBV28 TGTGCCAGCAGATCGGGACAGGGGAACTATGGCTACACCTTC CASRSGQGNYGYTF
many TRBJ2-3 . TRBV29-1 TGCAACGTCACCACAGGGGATACGCAGTATTTT CNVTTGDTQYF
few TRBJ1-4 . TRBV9 TGTGCCAGCAGCGACCGGGACGGTGATGAAAAACCGTTTTTT CASSDRDGDEKPFF
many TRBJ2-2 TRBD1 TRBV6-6 TGTGCCAGCAGTTTAGGGACAGGGGTTGCCACCGGGGAGCTGTTTTTT CASSLGTGVATGELFF
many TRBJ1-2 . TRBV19 TGTGCCAGTAGTCACGGCACCAACTATGGCTACACCTTC CASSHGTNYGYTF
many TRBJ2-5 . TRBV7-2 TGTGCCAGCAGCTCCCCTCCGGGTAGGGAGACCCAGTACTTC CASSSPPGRETQYF
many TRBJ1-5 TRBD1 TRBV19 TGTGCCAGTCGGACAGGGGGCTTGAAGCCCCAGCATTTT CASRTGGLKPQHF
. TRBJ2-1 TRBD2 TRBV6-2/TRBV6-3 TGTGCTAGCAGTCCCCTCCTAGCGGGAGTTAATGAGCAGTTCTTC CASSPLLAGVNEQFF
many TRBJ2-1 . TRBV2 TGTGCCAGCACAGGACGGGAGCGCTCCTACAATGAGCAGTTCTTC CASTGRERSYNEQFF
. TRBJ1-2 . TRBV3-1 TGCGCCAGCAGCCAAGATTTGGGCAGGCGGGCCTTC CASSQDLGRRAF
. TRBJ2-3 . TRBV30 TGTGCCTGGAGTACTGGGACTTCGGTAGGGCTTAGCACAGATACGCAGTATTTT CAWSTGTSVGLSTDTQYF
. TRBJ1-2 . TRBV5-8 TGTGCCAGCAGAGTCGGGGGGCTCTATGGCTACACCTTC CASRVGGLYGYTF
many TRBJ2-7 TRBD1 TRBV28 TGTGCCAGCAGCCGTATACAGGGGCGCGAGCAGTACTTC CASSRIQGREQYF
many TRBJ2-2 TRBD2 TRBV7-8 TGTGCCAGCAGCTTCGGCCCGAGCGGGAGGGCCGGGGAGCTGTTTTTT CASSFGPSGRAGELFF
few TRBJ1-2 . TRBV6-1 TGTGCCAGCAGGCCCTCTAACTATGGCTACACCTTC CASRPSNYGYTF
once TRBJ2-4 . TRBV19 TGTGCCAGCAGGACCATTAGGGCCGAAAACATTCAGTACTTC CASRTIRAENIQYF
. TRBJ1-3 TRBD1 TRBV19 TGTGCCAGTAATCCAGGGGGCTCTGGAAACACCATATATTTT CASNPGGSGNTIYF
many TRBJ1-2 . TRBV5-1 TGCGCCAGCAGCTTGGGGGACCCGAGAACTGGCTACACCTTC CASSLGDPRTGYTF
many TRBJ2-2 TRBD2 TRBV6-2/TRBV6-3 TGTGCCAGCAGGGCGGGAGCTGGAGGTGGCACCGGGGAGCTGTTTTTT CASRAGAGGGTGELFF
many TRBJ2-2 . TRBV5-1 TGCGCCAGCAGCTTGGAAGCAGGGCGGGGAACCGGGGAGCTGTTTTTT CASSLEAGRGTGELFF
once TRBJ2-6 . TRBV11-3 TGTGCCAGCAGTGCTAGAAGGGGGGGCCGACACTCTGGGGCCAACGTCCTGACTTTC CASSARRGGRHSGANVLTF
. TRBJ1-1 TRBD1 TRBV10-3 TGTGCCAGCAGGACGGACAGGGGGGTCACTGAAGCTTTCTTT CASRTDRGVTEAFF
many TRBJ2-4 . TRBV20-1 TGCAGTGTTAAGGATTGGGGGCGAAACATTCAGTACTTC CSVKDWGRNIQYF
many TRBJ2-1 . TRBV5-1 TGTGCCAGCAGTTTAGGTGGGGGTTCCTACAATGAGCAGTTCTTC CASSLGGGSYNEQFF
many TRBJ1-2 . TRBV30 TGTGCCTGGAGAGCGGGCTCAGGGATTTTCGGCTCCGGTGGCTACACCTTC CAWRAGSGIFGSGGYTF
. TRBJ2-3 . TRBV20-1 TGCAGTGCCAACGCGGAAGGGCCTCGTCCAGATACGCGGTATTTT CSANAEGPRPDTRYF
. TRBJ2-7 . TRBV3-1 TGTGCCAGCAGTGACGCCGGAGTGGGGGAGCAGTACTTC CASSDAGVGEQYF
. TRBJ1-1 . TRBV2 TGTGCCAGCAGACGTGGACAGCCTTCCATGAACACTGAAGCTTTCTTT CASRRGQPSMNTEAFF
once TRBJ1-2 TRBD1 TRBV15 TGTGCCACCAGCAGCTACTCGGGACAGGTCTATGGCTACACCTTC CATSSYSGQVYGYTF
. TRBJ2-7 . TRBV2 TGTGCCAGCAGTGAACAGGGAAGGGTAGGTCGCGAGCAGTACTTC CASSEQGRVGREQYF
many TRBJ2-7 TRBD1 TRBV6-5 TGTGCCAGCAGTTACTCGTTGCCCGGACAGGGGGCAACCTACGAGCAGTACTTC CASSYSLPGQGATYEQYF
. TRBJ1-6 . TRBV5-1 TGCGCCAGCGGCCCGAGGGCAGATAATTCCCCCCTCCACTTT CASGPRADNSPLHF
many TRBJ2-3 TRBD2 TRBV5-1 TGCGCCAGCAGCTTCAGAGGGCGCTGGCTAGCGGCCGCAGATACGCAGTATTTT CASSFRGRWLAAADTQYF
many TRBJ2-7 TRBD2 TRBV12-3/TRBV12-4 TGTGCCAGCAGGATAGCGGGAGGCCCAGGGGAGCAGTACTTC CASRIAGGPGEQYF
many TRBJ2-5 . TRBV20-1 TGCAGTGCTAGAGAAAAAAAGCGGTGGGAGCAAGAGACCCAGTACTTC CSAREKKRWEQETQYF
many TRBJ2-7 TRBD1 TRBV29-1 TGCAGCGTTAAGGCCGGGACAGGGGGTCTTGGGGAGCAGTACTTC CSVKAGTGGLGEQYF
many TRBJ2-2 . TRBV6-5 TGTGCCAGCAGTTACAAGGGGCCCTTGGGGAACACCGGGGAGCTGTTTTTT CASSYKGPLGNTGELFF
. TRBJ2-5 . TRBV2 TGTGCCAGCAGTGAAGGCCGGTCCTGGCGGTACTTC CASSEGRSWRYF
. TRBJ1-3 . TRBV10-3 TGTGCCATTTGGACCGGGACATCTGGAAACACCATATATTTT CAIWTGTSGNTIYF
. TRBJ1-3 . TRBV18 TGTGCCAGCTCACCGGTAGCTGTTCCTGGCTCTGGAAACACCATATATTTT CASSPVAVPGSGNTIYF
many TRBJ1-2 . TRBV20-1 TGCAGTGCTAGAGGGGGGCGCGGTGGCTCCACCTTC CSARGGRGGSTF
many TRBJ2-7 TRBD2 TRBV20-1 TGCAGTGCCATGGCTAGCGGGGGCCGGTCCTACGAGCAGTACTTC CSAMASGGRSYEQYF
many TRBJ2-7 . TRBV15 TGTGCCACCAGCAGAGTAATGGGGCTCTACGAGCAGTACTTC CATSRVMGLYEQYF
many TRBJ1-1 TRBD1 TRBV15 TGTGCCACCAGCAGAGCACGGAACAGGGGGCAGGAAGCTTTCTTT CATSRARNRGQEAFF
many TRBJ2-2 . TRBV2 TGTGCCAGCAGTGAAGTAAGGATGAACACCGGGGAGCTGTTTTTT CASSEVRMNTGELFF
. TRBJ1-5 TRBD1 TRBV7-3 TGTGCCAGCAGCTTGACAGGCAGGGGGCTTCGTCAGCCCCAGCATTTT CASSLTGRGLRQPQHF